This T cell receptor beta chain derives from a study of radiotherapy plus CTLA-4 blockade in lung cancer. Whole-study context: An objective response was seen in about 17% of patients, and disease control in 25% to 40%. Study results and caveats: Reportedly, early blood T cell clone dynamics best predicted response, with interferon-beta.

Germline V lookup: CDR1 SEHNR, CDR2 FQNEAQ (reference sequence). This CDR3 contains 15 residues. Trimming left V 6 bases short and J 3 bases short, with 15 bases between. This clone has more than one count but fewer than ten. Its antigen remains unknown. Sequencing used immunoSEQ multiplex PCR; TCRdb keeps in-frame clones, though not all of them. This table holds over 14,000 clones, 72% found once. Lung cancer patients with chemo-refractory metastatic non-small-cell disease were given focal radiation plus CTLA-4 blockade with ipilimumab. The sequences come from peripheral blood, collected from a patient treated with radiotherapy plus ipilimumab. This receptor was obtained from a human donor with non-small cell lung cancer whose response to radiotherapy plus ipilimumab could not be evaluated. The chain recombines TRBV7-9 with TRBJ2-4; weak D call: TRBD1 (6 bases). DNA for the CDR3: TGTGCCAGCAGTTCTGAAGGGGGTGGCAAAAACATTCAGTACTTC. Amino acids: CASSSEGGGKNIQYF.